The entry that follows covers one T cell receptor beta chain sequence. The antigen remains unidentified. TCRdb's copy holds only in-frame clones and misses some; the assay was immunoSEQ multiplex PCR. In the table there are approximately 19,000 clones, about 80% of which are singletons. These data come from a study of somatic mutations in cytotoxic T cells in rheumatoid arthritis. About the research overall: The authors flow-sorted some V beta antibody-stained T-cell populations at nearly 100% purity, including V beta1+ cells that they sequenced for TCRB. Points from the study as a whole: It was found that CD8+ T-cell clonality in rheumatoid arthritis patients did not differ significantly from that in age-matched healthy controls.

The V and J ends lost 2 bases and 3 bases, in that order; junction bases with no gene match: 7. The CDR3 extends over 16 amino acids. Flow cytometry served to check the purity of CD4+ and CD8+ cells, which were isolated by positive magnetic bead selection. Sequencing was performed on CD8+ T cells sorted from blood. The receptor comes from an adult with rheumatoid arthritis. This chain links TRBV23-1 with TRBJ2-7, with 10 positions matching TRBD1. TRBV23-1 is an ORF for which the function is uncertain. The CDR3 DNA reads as TGCGCCAGCAGTCAACTCGACAGGGGGCAAAACTACGAGCAGTACTTC. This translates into CASSQLDRGQNYEQYF.